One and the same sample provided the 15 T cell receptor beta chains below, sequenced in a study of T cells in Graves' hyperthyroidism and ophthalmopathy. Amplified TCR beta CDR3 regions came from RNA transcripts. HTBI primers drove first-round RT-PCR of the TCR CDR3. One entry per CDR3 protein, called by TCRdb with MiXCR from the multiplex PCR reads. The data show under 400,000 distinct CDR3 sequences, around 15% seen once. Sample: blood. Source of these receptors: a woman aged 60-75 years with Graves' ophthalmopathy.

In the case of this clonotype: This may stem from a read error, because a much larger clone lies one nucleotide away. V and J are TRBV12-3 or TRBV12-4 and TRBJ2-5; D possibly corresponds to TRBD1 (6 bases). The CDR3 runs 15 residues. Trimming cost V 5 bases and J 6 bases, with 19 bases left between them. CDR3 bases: TGTGCCAGCAGTCCCGACAGGCACCCGGGGAAGACCCAGTACTTC. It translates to CASSPDRHPGKTQYF.

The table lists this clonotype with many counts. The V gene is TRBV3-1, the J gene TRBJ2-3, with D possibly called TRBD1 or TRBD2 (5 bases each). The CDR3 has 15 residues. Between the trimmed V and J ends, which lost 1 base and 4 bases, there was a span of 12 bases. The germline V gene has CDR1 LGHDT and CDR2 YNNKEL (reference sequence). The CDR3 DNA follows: TGTGCCAGCAGCCAAGCGGGGCTAAGGCCAGATACGCAGTATTTT. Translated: CASSQAGLRPDTQYF.

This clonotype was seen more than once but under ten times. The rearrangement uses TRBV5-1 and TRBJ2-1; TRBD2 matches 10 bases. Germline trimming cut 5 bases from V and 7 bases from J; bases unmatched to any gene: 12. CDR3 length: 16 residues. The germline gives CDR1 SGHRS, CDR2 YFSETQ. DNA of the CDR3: TGCGCCAGCAGACCTAATGCAGCGGGAGGGTTGAATGAGCAGTTCTTC. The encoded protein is CASRPNAAGGLNEQFF. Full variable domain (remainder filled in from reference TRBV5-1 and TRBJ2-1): KAGVTQTPRYLIKTRGQQVTLSCSPISGHRSVSWYQQTPGQGLQFLFEYFSETQRNKGNFPGRFSGRQFSNSRSEMNVSTLELGDSALYLCASRPNAAGGLNEQFFGPGTRLTVL.

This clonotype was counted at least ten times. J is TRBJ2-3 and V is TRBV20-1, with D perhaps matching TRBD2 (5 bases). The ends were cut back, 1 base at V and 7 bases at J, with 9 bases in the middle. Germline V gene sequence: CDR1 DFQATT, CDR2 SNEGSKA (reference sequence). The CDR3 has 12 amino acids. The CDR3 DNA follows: TGCAGTGCTAGAGGGCGGGCAAATACGCAGTATTTT. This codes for CSARGRANTQYF.

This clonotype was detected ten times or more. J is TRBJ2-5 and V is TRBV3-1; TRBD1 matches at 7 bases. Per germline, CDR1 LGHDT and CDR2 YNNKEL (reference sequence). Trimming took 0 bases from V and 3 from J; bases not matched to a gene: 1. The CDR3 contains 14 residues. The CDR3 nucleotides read TGTGCCAGCAGCCAAGATCAGGGGGAAGAGACCCAGTACTTC. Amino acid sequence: CASSQDQGEETQYF.

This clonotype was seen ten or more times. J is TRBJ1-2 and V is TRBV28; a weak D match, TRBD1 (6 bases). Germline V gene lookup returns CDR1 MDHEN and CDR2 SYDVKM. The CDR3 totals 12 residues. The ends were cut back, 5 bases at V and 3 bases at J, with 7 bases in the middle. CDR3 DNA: TGTGCCAGCAGTCACAGGGACTATGGCTACACCTTC. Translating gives CASSHRDYGYTF.

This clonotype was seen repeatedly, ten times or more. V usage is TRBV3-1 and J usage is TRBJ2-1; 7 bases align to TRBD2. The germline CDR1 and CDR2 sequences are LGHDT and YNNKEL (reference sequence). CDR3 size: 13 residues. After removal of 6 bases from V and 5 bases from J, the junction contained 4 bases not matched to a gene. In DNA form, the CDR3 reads TGTGCCAGCAGGCGTCGGGGGGACAATGAGCAGTTCTTC. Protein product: CASRRRGDNEQFF.

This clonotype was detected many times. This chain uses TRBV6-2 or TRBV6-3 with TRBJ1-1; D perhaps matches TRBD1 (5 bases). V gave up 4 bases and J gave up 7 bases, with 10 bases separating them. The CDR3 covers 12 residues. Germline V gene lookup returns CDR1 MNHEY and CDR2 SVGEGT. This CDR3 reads CASSFRGGEAFF. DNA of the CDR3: TGTGCCAGCAGTTTTCGGGGGGGTGAAGCTTTCTTT.

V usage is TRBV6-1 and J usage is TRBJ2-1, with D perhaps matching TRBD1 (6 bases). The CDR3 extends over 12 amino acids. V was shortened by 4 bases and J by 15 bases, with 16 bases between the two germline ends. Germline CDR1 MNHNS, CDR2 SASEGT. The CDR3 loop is CASSANRDTPFF. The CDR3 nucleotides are TGTGCCAGCAGTGCAAACCGGGACACCCCGTTCTTC.

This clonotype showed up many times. The CDR3 bases are TGCGCCAGCAGCTTGGTTCGGACGGATCAAGAGACCCAGTACTTC. Translating it yields CASSLVRTDQETQYF. This chain joins TRBV5-1 and TRBJ2-5; D is uncertain. The length of the CDR3 is 15 residues. The germline V gene encodes CDR1 SGHRS and CDR2 YFSETQ. V lost 0 bases and J 2 bases, leaving 11 bases between the germline ends.

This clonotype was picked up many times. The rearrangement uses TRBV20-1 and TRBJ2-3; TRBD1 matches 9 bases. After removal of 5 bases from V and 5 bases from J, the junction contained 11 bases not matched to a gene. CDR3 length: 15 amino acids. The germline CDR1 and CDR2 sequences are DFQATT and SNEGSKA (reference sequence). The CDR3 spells CSAEPRDRAGDTQYF. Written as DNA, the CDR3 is TGCAGTGCTGAACCAAGGGACAGGGCCGGAGATACGCAGTATTTT.

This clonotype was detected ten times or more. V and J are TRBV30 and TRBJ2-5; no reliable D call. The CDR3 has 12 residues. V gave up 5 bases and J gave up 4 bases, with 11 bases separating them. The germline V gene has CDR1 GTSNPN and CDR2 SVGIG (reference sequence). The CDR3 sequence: CAWSMRSETQYF. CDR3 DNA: TGTGCCTGGTCAATGAGGTCAGAGACCCAGTACTTC.

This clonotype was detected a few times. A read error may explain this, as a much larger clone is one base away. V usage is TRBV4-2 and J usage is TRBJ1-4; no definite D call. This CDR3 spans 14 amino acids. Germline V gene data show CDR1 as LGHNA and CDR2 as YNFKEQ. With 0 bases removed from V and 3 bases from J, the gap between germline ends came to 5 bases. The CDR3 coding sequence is TGTGCCAGCAGCCAAGATGGGGCTAATGAAAAACTGTTTTTT. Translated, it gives CASSQDGANEKLFF.

The CDR3, as DNA: TGCGCCAGCAGTATAGCGGGAGTTCATAACGAGCAGTACTTC. Its protein product is CASSIAGVHNEQYF. The rearrangement joins TRBV4-1 to TRBJ2-7; 9 nucleotides match TRBD2. Germline V CDR1 and CDR2: MGHRA, YSYEKL. The CDR3 sequence is 14 residues long. J lost 5 bases, V lost 6 bases, and 8 bases had no gene match.

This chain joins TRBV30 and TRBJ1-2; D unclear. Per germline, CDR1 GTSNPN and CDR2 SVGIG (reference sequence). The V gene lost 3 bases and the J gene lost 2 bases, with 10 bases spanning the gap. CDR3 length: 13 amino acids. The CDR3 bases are TGTGCCTGGAGCGAGGGTTGGAACTATGGCTACACCTTC. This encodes CAWSEGWNYGYTF.